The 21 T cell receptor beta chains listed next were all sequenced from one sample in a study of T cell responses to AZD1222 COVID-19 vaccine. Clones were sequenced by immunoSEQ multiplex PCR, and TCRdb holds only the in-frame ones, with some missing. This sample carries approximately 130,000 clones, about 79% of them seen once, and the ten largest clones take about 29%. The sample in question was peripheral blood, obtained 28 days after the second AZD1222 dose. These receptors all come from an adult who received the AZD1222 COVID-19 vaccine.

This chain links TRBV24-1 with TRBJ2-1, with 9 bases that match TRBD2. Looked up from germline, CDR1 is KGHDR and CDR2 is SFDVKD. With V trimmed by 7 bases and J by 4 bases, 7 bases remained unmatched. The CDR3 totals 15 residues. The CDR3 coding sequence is TGTGCCACCAGCCTCGGCGGGGGGGCATACAATGAGCAGTTCTTC. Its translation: CATSLGGGAYNEQFF.

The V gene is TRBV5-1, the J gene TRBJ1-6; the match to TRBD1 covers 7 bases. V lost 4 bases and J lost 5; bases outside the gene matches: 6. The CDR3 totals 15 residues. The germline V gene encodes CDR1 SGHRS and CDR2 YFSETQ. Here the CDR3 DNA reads TGCGCCAGCAGCCCCGAGACAGGGAATAATTCACCCCTCCACTTT. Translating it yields CASSPETGNNSPLHF.

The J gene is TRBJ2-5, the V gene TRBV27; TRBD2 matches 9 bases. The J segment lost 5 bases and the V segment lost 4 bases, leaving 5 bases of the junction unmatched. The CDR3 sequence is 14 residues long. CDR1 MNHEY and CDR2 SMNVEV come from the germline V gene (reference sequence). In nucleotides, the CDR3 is TGTGCCAGCAGTTGGCGGGGGGGCCAGGAGACCCAGTACTTC. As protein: CASSWRGGQETQYF.

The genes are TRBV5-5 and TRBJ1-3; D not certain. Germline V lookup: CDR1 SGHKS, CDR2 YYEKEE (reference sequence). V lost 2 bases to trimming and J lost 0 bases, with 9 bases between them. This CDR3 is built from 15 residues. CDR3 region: CASSFGVDSGNTIYF. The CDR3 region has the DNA TGTGCCAGCAGCTTCGGTGTGGACTCTGGAAACACCATATATTTT. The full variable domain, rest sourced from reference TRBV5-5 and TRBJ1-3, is DAGVTQSPTHLIKTRGQQVTLRCSPISGHKSVSWYQQVLGQGPQFIFQYYEKEERGRGNFPDRFSARQFPNYSSELNVNALLLGDSALYLCASSFGVDSGNTIYFGEGSWLTVV.

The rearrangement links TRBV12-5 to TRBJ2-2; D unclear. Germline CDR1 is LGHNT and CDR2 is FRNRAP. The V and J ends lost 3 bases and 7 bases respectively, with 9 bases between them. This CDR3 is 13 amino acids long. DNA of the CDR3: TGTGCTAGTGGTTTAATTTCTGGCGGGGAGCTGTTTTTT. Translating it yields CASGLISGGELFF.

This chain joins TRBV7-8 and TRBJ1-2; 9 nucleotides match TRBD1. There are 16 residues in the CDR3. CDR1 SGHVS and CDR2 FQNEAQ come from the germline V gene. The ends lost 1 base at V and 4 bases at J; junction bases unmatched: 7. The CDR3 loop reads CASSLGIGTGTYGYTF. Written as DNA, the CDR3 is TGTGCCAGCAGCTTAGGGATTGGGACAGGGACCTATGGCTACACCTTC.

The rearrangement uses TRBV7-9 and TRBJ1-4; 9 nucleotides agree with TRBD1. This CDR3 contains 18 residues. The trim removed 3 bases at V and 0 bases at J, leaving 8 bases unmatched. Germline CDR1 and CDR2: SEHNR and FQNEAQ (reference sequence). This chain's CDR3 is CASSFGPDRGATNEKLFF. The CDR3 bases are TGTGCCAGCAGCTTCGGACCGGACAGGGGTGCAACTAATGAAAAACTGTTTTTT.

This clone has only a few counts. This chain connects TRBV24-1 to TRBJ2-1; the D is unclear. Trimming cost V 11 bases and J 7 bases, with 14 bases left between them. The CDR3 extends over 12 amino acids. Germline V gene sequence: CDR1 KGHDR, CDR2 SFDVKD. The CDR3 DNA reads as TGTGCCAGCGTTGACCGGGCGAATGAGCAGTTCTTC. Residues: CASVDRANEQFF.

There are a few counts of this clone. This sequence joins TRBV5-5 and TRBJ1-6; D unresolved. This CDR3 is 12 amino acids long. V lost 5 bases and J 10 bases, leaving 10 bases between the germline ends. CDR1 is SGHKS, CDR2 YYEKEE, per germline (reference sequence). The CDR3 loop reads CASSLDWSPLHF. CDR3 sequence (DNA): TGTGCCAGCAGTTTAGATTGGTCACCCCTCCACTTT.

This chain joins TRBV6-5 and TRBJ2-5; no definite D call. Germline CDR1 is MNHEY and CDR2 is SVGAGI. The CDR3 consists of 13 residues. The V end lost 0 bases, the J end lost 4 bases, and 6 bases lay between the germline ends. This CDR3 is CASSYSTGETQYF. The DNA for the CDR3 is TGTGCCAGCAGTTACTCGACCGGAGAGACCCAGTACTTC.

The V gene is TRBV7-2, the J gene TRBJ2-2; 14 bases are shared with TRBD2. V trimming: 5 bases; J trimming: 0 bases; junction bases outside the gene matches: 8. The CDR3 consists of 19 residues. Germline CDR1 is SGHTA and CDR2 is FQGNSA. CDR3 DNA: TGTGCCAGCAGCCGCCGAGGACTAGCGGGGGGTCCGAACACCGGGGAGCTGTTTTTT. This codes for CASSRRGLAGGPNTGELFF. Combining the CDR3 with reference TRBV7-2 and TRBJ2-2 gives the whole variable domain GAGVSQSPSNKVTEKGKDVELRCDPISGHTALYWYRQSLGQGLEFLIYFQGNSAPDKSGLPSDRFSAERTGGSVSTLTIQRTQQEDSAVYLCASSRRGLAGGPNTGELFFGEGSRLTVL.

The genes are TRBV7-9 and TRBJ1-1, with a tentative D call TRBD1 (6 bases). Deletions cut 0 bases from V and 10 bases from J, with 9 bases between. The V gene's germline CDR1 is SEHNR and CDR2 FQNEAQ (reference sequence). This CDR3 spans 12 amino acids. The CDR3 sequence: CASSLAEGGAFF. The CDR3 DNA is TGTGCCAGCAGCTTAGCGGAGGGGGGAGCTTTCTTT.

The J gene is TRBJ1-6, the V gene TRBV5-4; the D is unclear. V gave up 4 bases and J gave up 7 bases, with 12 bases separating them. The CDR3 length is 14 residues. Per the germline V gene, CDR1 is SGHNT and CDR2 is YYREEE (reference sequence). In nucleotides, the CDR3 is TGTGCCAGCAGCCTACAAGGGTACAATTCACCCCTCCACTTT. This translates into CASSLQGYNSPLHF.

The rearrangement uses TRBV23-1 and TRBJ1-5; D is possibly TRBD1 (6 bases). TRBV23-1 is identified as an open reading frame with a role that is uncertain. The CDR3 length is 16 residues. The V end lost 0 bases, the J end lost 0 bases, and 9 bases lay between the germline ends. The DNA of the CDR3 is TGCGCCAGCAGTCAATCGAGGGGGAATAGCAATCAGCCCCAGCATTTT. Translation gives CASSQSRGNSNQPQHF.

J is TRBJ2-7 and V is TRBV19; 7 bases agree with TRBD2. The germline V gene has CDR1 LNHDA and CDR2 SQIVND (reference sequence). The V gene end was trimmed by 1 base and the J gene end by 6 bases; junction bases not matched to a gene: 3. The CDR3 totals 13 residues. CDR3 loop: CASSIGDYGEQYF. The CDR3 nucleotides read TGTGCCAGTAGTATAGGGGACTACGGCGAGCAGTACTTC.

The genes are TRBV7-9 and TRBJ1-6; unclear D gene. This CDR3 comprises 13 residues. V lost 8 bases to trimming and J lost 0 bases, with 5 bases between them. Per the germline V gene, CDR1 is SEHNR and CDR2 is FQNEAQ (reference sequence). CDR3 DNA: TGTGCCAGCGGGTCCTCCTATAATTCACCCCTCCACTTT. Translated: CASGSSYNSPLHF.

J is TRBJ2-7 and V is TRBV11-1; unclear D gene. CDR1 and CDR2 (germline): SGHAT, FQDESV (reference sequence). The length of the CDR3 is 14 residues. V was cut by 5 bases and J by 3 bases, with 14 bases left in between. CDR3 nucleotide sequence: TGTGCCAGCAGCCCCCGCCCGTTGCACTACGAGCAGTACTTC. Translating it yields CASSPRPLHYEQYF.

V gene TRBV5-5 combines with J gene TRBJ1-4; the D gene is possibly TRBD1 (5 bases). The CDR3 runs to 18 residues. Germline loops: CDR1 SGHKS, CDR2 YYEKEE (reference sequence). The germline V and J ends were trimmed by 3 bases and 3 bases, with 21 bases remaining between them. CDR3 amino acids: CASSSGFRVPTSNEKLFF. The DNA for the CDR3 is TGTGCCAGCAGCTCGGGTTTCAGGGTACCTACCTCTAATGAAAAACTGTTTTTT. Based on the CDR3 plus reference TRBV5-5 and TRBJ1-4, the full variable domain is DAGVTQSPTHLIKTRGQQVTLRCSPISGHKSVSWYQQVLGQGPQFIFQYYEKEERGRGNFPDRFSARQFPNYSSELNVNALLLGDSALYLCASSSGFRVPTSNEKLFFGSGTQLSVL.

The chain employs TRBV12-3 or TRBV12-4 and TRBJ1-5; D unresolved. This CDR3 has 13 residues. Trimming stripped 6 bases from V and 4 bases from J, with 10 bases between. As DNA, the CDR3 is TGTGCCAGCAGGTCAGCACAAAATCAGCCCCAGCATTTT. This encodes CASRSAQNQPQHF.

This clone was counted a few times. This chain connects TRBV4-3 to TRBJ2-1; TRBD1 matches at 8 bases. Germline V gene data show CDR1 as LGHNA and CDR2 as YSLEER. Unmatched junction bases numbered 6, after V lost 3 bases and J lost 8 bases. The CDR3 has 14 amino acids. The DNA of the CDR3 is TGCGCCAGCAGCCACACGGACAGGGACGATGAGCAGTTCTTC. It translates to CASSHTDRDDEQFF.

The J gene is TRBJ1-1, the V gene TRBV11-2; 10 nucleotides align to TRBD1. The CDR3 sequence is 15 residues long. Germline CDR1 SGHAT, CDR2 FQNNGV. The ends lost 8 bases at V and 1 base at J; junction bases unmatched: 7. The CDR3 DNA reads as TGTGCCAGCCAATTGACAGGGGGCGCGAACACTGAAGCTTTCTTT. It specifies CASQLTGGANTEAFF. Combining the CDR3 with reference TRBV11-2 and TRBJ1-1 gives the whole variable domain EAGVAQSPRYKIIEKRQSVAFWCNPISGHATLYWYQQILGQGPKLLIQFQNNGVVDDSQLPKDRFSAERLKGVDSTLKIQPAKLEDSAVYLCASQLTGGANTEAFFGQGTRLTVV.